This TCR beta chain was sequenced for a study of graft-versus-host responses after intestinal transplantation. The wider study: Anti-thymocyte globulin induction preceded about 3 years of tacrolimus and steroid maintenance in all recipients.

The data were produced by immunoSEQ multiplex PCR, yet TCRdb's version contains in-frame clones alone and is incomplete. The data contain some 96,000 clones, 87% of them singletons. Deletions cut 1 base from V and 1 base from J, with 8 bases between. Per the germline V gene, CDR1 is MDHEN and CDR2 is SYDVKM. The CDR3 contains 14 residues. This clone has just a few counts. Its specificity is unknown. The V gene is TRBV28, the J gene TRBJ2-7; TRBD1 might be the D (6 bases). This material consisted of unstimulated CD4+ T cells sorted from spleen or lymph node cells, taken before transplant. The TCR comes from a human donor who was the organ donor for an intestinal transplant. The CDR3 DNA sequence: TGTGCCAGCAGTTTATTCGGACAGTCCTACGAGCAGTACTTC. It specifies CASSLFGQSYEQYF.